The present entry profiles one TCR beta chain with its context. No antigen is known for it. The sample belongs to a study of CD4 T cells in relation to SARS-CoV-2 and coronaviruses. Study summary: ViraFEST: approximately 10-day antigen culture of PBMCs, then TCR beta CDR3 sequencing.

Findings of the study overall: Crossreactive clones expanded significantly less to SARS-CoV-2 than monoreactive clones.

The method was immunoSEQ multiplex PCR; TCRdb's version includes in-frame clones alone and lacks a portion of them. The data contain about 18,000 clones, around 81% of them singletons. The unexposed donors gave CD4+ T cells in about 2011-2018, prior to COVID-19. After about ten days of culture, CD4+ T cells were isolated. Cells permitting, SARS-CoV-2 S/N and four cold-coronavirus spikes were tested on unexposed-donor CD4+ T cells. The sequenced sample consisted of CD4+ T cells from PBMCs, cultured in vitro. The receptor was derived from a human donor in good health.

The CDR3 is CASSDQTGGETEAFF. DNA of the CDR3: TGCGCCAGCAGTGACCAGACAGGGGGCGAGACTGAAGCTTTCTTT. This chain links TRBV10-1 with TRBJ1-1, with TRBD1 matching 10 bases. The V gene end was trimmed by 3 bases and the J gene end by 5 bases; junction bases not matched to a gene: 6. CDR1 is WNHNN and CDR2 is SYGVQD in the germline V gene (reference sequence). CDR3 size: 15 residues.